These T cell receptor beta chains were read from a single sample in a study of T cell repertoires in cytomegalovirus infection. TCRdb re-called the reads with MiXCR, one entry per CDR3 protein. The table lists about 570,000 distinct CDR3 sequences, 40% of them singletons. No antigen has been identified for these receptors. The sample consisted of cultured PBMCs, taken from culture after CMV antigen stimulation. The receptor source for this set is a human donor in good health (CMV status not recorded). Some clones in this sample may be carry-over from other donors' samples. Both conserved end residues are part of each CDR3. Fields, in order: V gene, clone size, CDR3 protein. Size tells how often a clone was seen (once, few, many) or the class of an expanded clone, and some rows leave it out.

>TRBV29-1|few
CSVEGHPFQETQYF
>TRBV20-1|.
CSARPPTGVETQYF
>TRBV9|few
CASNFGGGDEQYF
>TRBV7-2|.
CASGFDRSSGNTIYF
>TRBV6-1|once
CASSPERTGLGNQPQHF
>TRBV7-2|few
CASSIILNTGELFF
>TRBV11-2|once
CASSLRGQGVVDTQYF
>TRBV7-9|.
CASSLSSSGGADTQYF
>TRBV6-5|.
CASSWGPGLPGETQYF
>TRBV7-2|few
CASSSGQGYTEAFF
>TRBV3-1|.
CASSQGIKDTQYF
>TRBV19|few
CASREGSGLYNEQFF
>TRBV6-1|few
CASSYGGNEQYF
>TRBV7-8|.
CASSLVRLAGVETQYF
>TRBV7-9|.
CASSSLYRGRTEAFF
>TRBV18|.
CASSLGPWDRTFGANVLTF
>TRBV7-9|once
CASSPSTELTDTQYF